Listed below are T cell receptor beta chains from one sample, sequenced in a study of cytomegalovirus exposure and HLA in healthy donors. The data were produced by immunoSEQ multiplex PCR, yet TCRdb's version contains in-frame clones alone and is incomplete. The data contain fewer than 85,000 clones, 65% to 90% of them singletons. The sample taken for sequencing was PBMCs. The receptor source for this set is a man between 65 and 80 years old in good health and CMV-seropositive. CDR3s include the opening cysteine and the closing phenylalanine or tryptophan. D genes are given only for firm matches. Part of the rows lack a size; the others show once, few, many or a class for expanded clones.

D gene	J gene	clone size	V gene	CDR3 DNA	CDR3 protein
TRBD2	TRBJ2-7	once	TRBV9	TGTGCCAGCAGCCCCTCCGCGGGAGGGTCCTACGAGCAGTACTTC	CASSPSAGGSYEQYF
TRBD2	TRBJ2-3	-	TRBV2	TGTGCCAGCGGATCCGGGAGGGACACAGATACGCAGTATTTT	CASGSGRDTDTQYF
TRBD1	TRBJ1-4	-	TRBV9	TGTGCCAGCAGCTCCGGACAGGGATTTATAAATGAAAAACTGTTTTTT	CASSSGQGFINEKLFF
-	TRBJ2-3	-	TRBV4-1	TGCGCCAGCAGCCAAGATCGCGGGGCGTCATCAGATACGCAGTATTTT	CASSQDRGASSDTQYF
-	TRBJ1-1	-	TRBV6-1	TGTGCCAGCAGTGAAAGAGGCGCAGGGAGGACTGAAGCTTTCTTT	CASSERGAGRTEAFF
-	TRBJ2-5	-	TRBV7-8	TGTGCCAGCAGCCAGGGCAGGGTACAAGAGACCCAGTACTTC	CASSQGRVQETQYF
-	TRBJ2-1	-	TRBV6-5	TGTGCCAGCAGAGAACCCGGACTAACCAATGAGCAGTTCTTC	CASREPGLTNEQFF
TRBD1	TRBJ1-2	-	TRBV6-1	TGTGCCAGCAGTGAGGGGACAGGGAATGGCTACACCTTC	CASSEGTGNGYTF
-	TRBJ2-2	few	TRBV6-5	TGTGCCAGCACGACTCCGGGACTGAACACCGGGGAGCTGTTTTTT	CASTTPGLNTGELFF
-	TRBJ2-3	-	TRBV11-3	TGTGCCAGCAGCCCCTGGGGCGGGGGCACAGATACGCAGTATTTT	CASSPWGGGTDTQYF
TRBD1	TRBJ2-3	-	TRBV6-5	TGTGCCAGCAGTCAGGACAGGGGCACAGATACGCAGTATTTT	CASSQDRGTDTQYF
-	TRBJ1-1	-	TRBV9	TGTGCCAGCAGCGAAATACAAAACACTGAAGCTTTCTTT	CASSEIQNTEAFF
TRBD1	TRBJ1-1	once	TRBV11-2	TGTGCCAGCAGCTCCCGGACAGGGCCCCTGGGGAACACTGAAGCTTTCTTT	CASSSRTGPLGNTEAFF
TRBD1	TRBJ2-2	-	TRBV4-2	TGTGCCAGCAGCCGGACAGGGGGCACGAACACCGGGGAGCTGTTTTTT	CASSRTGGTNTGELFF
-	TRBJ2-3	-	TRBV6-5	TGTGCCAGCAGGAGGAACGAGGAGCCCTCCCATACGCAGTATTTT	CASRRNEEPSHTQYF
-	TRBJ2-3	-	TRBV5-1	TGCGCCAGCAGCCCCGGGAGCGAGGATACGCAGTATTTT	CASSPGSEDTQYF
-	TRBJ2-3	-	TRBV11-1	TGTGCCAGCAGTGGCGGAAGCACAGATACGCAGTATTTT	CASSGGSTDTQYF
-	TRBJ2-7	-	TRBV7-8	TGTGCCAGCAGCTTCGCCGGGGGAACCTACGAGCAGTACTTC	CASSFAGGTYEQYF
-	TRBJ2-1	-	TRBV11-2	TGTGCCAGCAGCCCGTCCCACAATGAGCAGTTCTTC	CASSPSHNEQFF
-	TRBJ1-1	-	TRBV10-3	TGTGCCATCAGTGGCCTGCCGGGGTTGAACACTGAAGCTTTCTTT	CAISGLPGLNTEAFF
-	TRBJ2-7	few	TRBV7-3	TGTGCCAGCAGCTTAACCGGTCAGGGAGAGCAGTACTTC	CASSLTGQGEQYF
-	TRBJ2-7	-	TRBV6-1	TGTGCCAGCAGTGATCCCCGACAGGCCTCTGGCTACGAGCAGTACTTC	CASSDPRQASGYEQYF
TRBD2	TRBJ2-1	few	TRBV30	TGTGCCTGGAGTCCGGGACTAGCCTCCAATGAGCAGTTCTTC	CAWSPGLASNEQFF
-	TRBJ1-3	-	TRBV5-1	TGCGCCAGCAGCTTGGAACGGGTTCCTGGAAACACCATATATTTT	CASSLERVPGNTIYF
TRBD1	TRBJ1-2	-	TRBV18	TGTGCCAGCTCACCACCAGGGACAGGGCCCTATGGCTACACCTTC	CASSPPGTGPYGYTF
-	TRBJ1-5	-	TRBV6-1	TGTGCCAGCACCCAGGGGAATAGCAATCAGCCCCAGCATTTT	CASTQGNSNQPQHF
-	TRBJ2-1	once	TRBV9	TGTGCCAGCAGCCCTGGGGGGGCGGCACACAATGAGCAGTTCTTC	CASSPGGAAHNEQFF